The present T cell receptor (beta chain) was sequenced within a study of CD8 T cells in Susac syndrome. Reverse transcription used roughly 0.5 to 1 ug RNA and random hexamers. TCRdb passed the immunoSEQ multiplex PCR reads through MiXCR, listing each CDR3 protein once. The repertoire has around 200,000 distinct CDR3 sequences, around nine tenths of them found once; the top ten carry approximately 0.13%. The study sequenced TCR beta in blood CD8+ and CD4+ T cells. With 8 bases removed from V and 1 base from J, the gap between germline ends came to 10 bases. Germline V gene lookup returns CDR1 SGHNT and CDR2 YENEEA. The CDR3 totals 13 residues.

The receptor comes from a human donor with multiple sclerosis. Sequenced material: CD8+ T cells from PBMCs. The V gene is TRBV11-3, the J gene TRBJ2-3; no firm D call. The CDR3 DNA sequence: TGTGCCAGCCTAGATGCGGGCACAGATACGCAGTATTTT. The encoded protein is CASLDAGTDTQYF.